This TCR beta chain was found in a study of blood T cell repertoires in COVID-19 (dated by TCRdb to 2019 to 2021). Context from the whole study: The collaborator samples originated in the United States, Italy and Spain and spanned the acute and convalescent phases of COVID-19. The repertoires were made available in a free public database intended to serve as a resource for research on the immune response to SARS-CoV-2. Where available, HLA class I and class II types were obtained from metadata supplied by the sample provider rather than from assay-based typing. Samples were obtained from the ongoing ImmuneRACE study (first 160 participants) and from some 1,200 subjects provided by 6 global collaborators. Deeply sampled blood TCRbeta repertoires from subjects exposed to, actively infected with, or recovered from COVID-19 were included in the dataset. The material from the prospective study consisted of cDNA or gDNA derived from T cells, B-cell-depleted T cells, or PBMCs. A de-identified subject ID, COVID-19 status, age in years and sex were almost always included in the sample metadata.

Trimming takes 5 bases from V and 7 bases from J, and the germline ends sit 12 bases apart. The germline V gene gives CDR1 as SGHTA and CDR2 as FQGTGA. Its CDR3 holds 13 amino acids, cysteine through phenylalanine. Only CDR3 DNA is held: 39 bases, read in frame from base 1. The immunoSEQ Assay, a bias-controlled multiplex PCR, was used to amplify TCRbeta CDR3 regions from genomic DNA. Under the source paper's analysis protocol: The number of nucleated cells in each sample was estimated by amplification of reference gene primers within the assay. To quantify the absolute abundance of each unique TCRbeta CDR3 rearrangement, sequence reads were collapsed and filtered. For each sample, productive Simpson clonality was calculated as the square root of Simpson's diversity index across productive rearrangements. Not all clones reach the TCRdb copy of this immuneACCESS table, which keeps in-frame sequences only. Checked studies attribute under half of the gap to unresolved V genes and leave the rest unexplained. The D gene and trimming were derived from the DNA, and the V and J assignments and clone size from that table. For this sample there are around 260,000 clones; around 88% appear just once. The top ten clones comprise around 0.8% of the sample.

Note on this clone: Its antigen has not been determined. The record has no base qualities; no much larger clone is one base away.

General study outcomes and caveats: Clinical and demographic metadata were provided uncurated, with the amount varying by source and participant.

Each collaborating institution followed its own protocols to collect whole blood in K2EDTA tubes. For TCRbeta analysis, collaborators shipped samples in one of three forms: frozen whole blood, isolated PBMCs, or DNA extracted from either of those sample types. The TCR comes from a young man with acute or convalescent COVID-19. Sequenced sample: peripheral blood. This sequence uses TRBV7-3 and TRBJ2-1; TRBD1 is a weak D gene call, 6 bases matching. The DNA sequence reads TGTGCCAGCAGCCCCATAGGGGGAAATGAGCAGTTCTTC. This yields the protein CASSPIGGNEQFF.